Each of the 20 T cell receptor beta chains below was sequenced from the same sample in a study of yellow fever vaccine responses in identical twins. Each CDR3 protein is one row after TCRdb ran MiXCR on the RT-PCR reads. This table has about 11,000 distinct CDR3 sequences, around three quarters appearing once. This sample comprised T cells from blood (PBMCs), unsorted or a sorted subset (not recorded which), obtained before or after yellow fever vaccination (not recorded which). The receptors were sampled from a young woman who received the yellow fever vaccine.

This chain links TRBV12-3 or TRBV12-4 with TRBJ2-7; D call uncertain. The CDR3 contains 14 residues. With 7 bases removed from V and 5 bases from J, the gap between germline ends came to 18 bases. The CDR3 spells CASTTLGKVNEQYF. In DNA form, the CDR3 reads TGTGCCAGCACCACTCTGGGGAAGGTAAACGAGCAGTACTTC.

V is TRBV5-6 and J is TRBJ2-7; 10 bases map to TRBD1. Germline V lookup: CDR1 SGHDT, CDR2 YYEEEE. CDR3 length equals 20 residues. Unmatched junction bases numbered 21, after V lost 6 bases and J lost 0 bases. The CDR3 reads CASNTAGTGAPLVSSYEQYF. The CDR3 DNA reads TGTGCCAGCAACACCGCCGGGACAGGGGCACCCTTGGTGAGCTCCTACGAGCAGTACTTC.

V gene TRBV23-1 combines with J gene TRBJ2-1, with 7 bases identical to TRBD2. TRBV23-1 is given ORF status, its function remaining uncertain. The CDR3 runs 15 residues. V was clipped by 4 bases and J by 3 bases; unmatched bases: 6. In DNA, the CDR3 is TGCGCCAGCAGTCCAGCGGGAACATACTACAATGAGCAGTTCTTC. Translated, it gives CASSPAGTYYNEQFF.

The chain uses TRBV19 and TRBJ2-7, with 7 bases identical to TRBD2. The junction had 7 bases not matched to a gene; V was cut back by 5 bases and J by 0 bases. The germline gives CDR1 LNHDA, CDR2 SQIVND (reference sequence). CDR3 size: 15 residues. For the CDR3, the DNA is TGTGCCAGTAGTGGGGTCGGGAGGACCTCCTACGAGCAGTACTTC. It codes for CASSGVGRTSYEQYF.

This chain uses TRBV6-1 with TRBJ1-6, with unresolved D. The germline V gene encodes CDR1 MNHNS and CDR2 SASEGT. Trimming removed 7 bases from V and 10 bases from J, with 17 bases in between. The CDR3 runs to 14 residues. CDR3 loop: CASTLGERFSPLHF. In DNA form, the CDR3 reads TGTGCCAGCACCTTGGGCGAGCGGTTCTCACCCCTCCACTTT.

The rearrangement links TRBV7-6 to TRBJ1-5; D is undetermined. This CDR3 spans 13 amino acids. Germline V gene lookup returns CDR1 SGHVS and CDR2 FNYEAQ. The ends were cut back, 2 bases at V and 6 bases at J, with 8 bases in the middle. CDR3 sequence (DNA): TGTGCCAGCAGCTTACGACTGGGTCAGCCCCAGCATTTT. Translation: CASSLRLGQPQHF. Supplemented by reference TRBV7-6 and TRBJ1-5, the full variable domain reads GAGVSQSPRYKVTKRGQDVALRCDPISGHVSLYWYRQALGQGPEFLTYFNYEAQQDKSGLPNDRFSAERPEGSISTLTIQRTEQRDSAMYRCASSLRLGQPQHFGDGTRLSIL.

V usage is TRBV7-9 and J usage is TRBJ2-2, with TRBD1 identical over 8 bases. This CDR3 contains 15 residues. The J segment lost 2 bases and the V segment lost 6 bases, leaving 5 bases of the junction unmatched. Germline CDR1 is SEHNR and CDR2 is FQNEAQ (reference sequence). CDR3 protein: CASRPGQGNTGELFF. The CDR3 DNA follows: TGTGCCAGCAGACCCGGACAGGGTAACACCGGGGAGCTGTTTTTT. Full variable domain (missing parts from reference TRBV7-9 and TRBJ2-2): DTGVSQNPRHKITKRGQNVTFRCDPISEHNRLYWYRQTLGQGPEFLTYFQNEAQLEKSRLLSDRFSAERPKGSFSTLEIQRTEQGDSAMYLCASRPGQGNTGELFFGEGSRLTVL.

In this sample, this clonotype turned up a few times. This chain joins TRBV15 and TRBJ1-1; D is perhaps TRBD1 (5 bases). Germline CDR1 and CDR2: LNHNV and YYDKDF (reference sequence). V dropped 2 bases and J dropped 7 bases, with 14 bases sitting between them. The CDR3 spans 14 residues. CDR3 nucleotides: TGTGCCACCAGCAGACGCATTCCGGGGGATGAAGCTTTCTTT. This translates into CATSRRIPGDEAFF.

V is TRBV12-3 or TRBV12-4 and J is TRBJ2-5, with D unclear. The CDR3 covers 12 residues. V shed 3 bases and J shed 4 bases, with 6 bases lying between them. The CDR3 region is CASSFSLETQYF. The CDR3 DNA follows: TGTGCCAGCAGTTTCTCACTAGAGACCCAGTACTTC.

The V gene is TRBV5-1, the J gene TRBJ2-1; TRBD2 matches at 10 bases. Germline V CDR1 and CDR2: SGHRS, YFSETQ. Trimming at V came to 7 bases and at J to 8 bases, leaving 9 bases not matched to a gene. The CDR3 has 14 amino acids. This chain's CDR3 is CASEISGRRDEQFF. The CDR3, as DNA: TGCGCCAGCGAAATTAGCGGGAGGAGAGATGAGCAGTTCTTC.

The chain combines TRBV6-4 with TRBJ1-1; no definite D call. The CDR3 is made up of 14 amino acids. Deletions cut 2 bases from V and 0 bases from J, with 7 bases between. Per germline, CDR1 MRHNA and CDR2 SNTAGT. The CDR3 region is CASSDNRLNTEAFF. The CDR3 DNA is TGTGCCAGCAGTGACAACAGACTGAACACTGAAGCTTTCTTT.

This chain uses TRBV4-3 with TRBJ2-3; no clear D gene. The CDR3 has 11 residues. Germline V gene lookup returns CDR1 LGHNA and CDR2 YSLEER. V was pared by 3 bases and J by 14 bases, with 12 bases between. The CDR3 here is CASSQSSRVYF. In nucleotides, the CDR3 is TGCGCCAGCAGCCAGAGTTCAAGAGTGTATTTT.

The V call is TRBV5-1, the J call TRBJ2-5; TRBD2 agrees at 8 bases. V was clipped by 4 bases and J by 0 bases; unmatched bases: 8. This CDR3 spans 16 amino acids. Germline CDR1 reads SGHRS; CDR2 reads YFSETQ. The CDR3 reads CASSPVVAGYQETQYF. The CDR3 nucleotides are TGCGCCAGCAGCCCCGTGGTAGCGGGATACCAAGAGACCCAGTACTTC.

V usage is TRBV11-1 and J usage is TRBJ2-1; the D gene is possibly TRBD2 (6 bases). The ends were cut back, 1 base at V and 2 bases at J, with 9 bases in the middle. The germline CDR1 and CDR2 sequences are SGHAT and FQDESV (reference sequence). This CDR3 has 15 residues. CDR3 sequence (DNA): TGTGCCAGCAGCTTAGAGTGGAGGGCCTACAATGAGCAGTTCTTC. Its translation: CASSLEWRAYNEQFF.

This chain connects TRBV24-1 to TRBJ2-6; the D gene is possibly TRBD1 (5 bases). Germline values: CDR1 KGHDR, CDR2 SFDVKD. Trimming left V 6 bases short and J 0 bases short, with 11 bases between. The length of the CDR3 is 16 residues. The DNA for the CDR3 is TGTGCCACCAGTAGACAGTCCCGCTCTGGGGCCAACGTCCTGACTTTC. It encodes CATSRQSRSGANVLTF.

The rearrangement links TRBV3-1 to TRBJ2-1; D remains ambiguous. V was shortened by 2 bases and J by 0 bases, with 8 bases between the two germline ends. Germline V CDR1 and CDR2: LGHDT, YNNKEL (reference sequence). The CDR3 runs 15 residues. The chain's CDR3 is CASSQTDSSYNEQFF. The DNA of the CDR3 is TGTGCCAGCAGCCAAACGGATAGCTCCTACAATGAGCAGTTCTTC.

The V call is TRBV7-9, the J call TRBJ2-3; D is perhaps TRBD1 (5 bases). Trimming stripped 6 bases from V and 3 bases from J, with 10 bases between. The CDR3 is made up of 13 amino acids. CDR1 and CDR2 from the germline V gene are SEHNR and FQNEAQ (reference sequence). For the CDR3, the DNA is TGTGCCAGCAGTAGCAGGGAAACAGATACGCAGTATTTT. It translates to CASSSRETDTQYF.

This clonotype was seen more than once but under ten times. The chain combines TRBV11-3 with TRBJ2-7; D is possibly TRBD2 (7 bases). Germline V CDR1 and CDR2: SGHNT, YENEEA. The germline V and J ends were trimmed by 4 bases and 5 bases, with 12 bases remaining between them. CDR3 length: 13 residues. The CDR3 region is CASSWGGGDEQYV. In DNA, the CDR3 is TGTGCCAGCAGCTGGGGGGGCGGAGACGAGCAGTACGTC.

The gene calls are TRBV15 and TRBJ1-4, with D hard to call. Germline loops: CDR1 LNHNV, CDR2 YYDKDF (reference sequence). The CDR3 totals 15 residues. With 0 bases removed from V and 9 bases from J, the gap between germline ends came to 14 bases. CDR3 in amino acids: CATSRDQTYRQKLFF. In DNA form, the CDR3 reads TGTGCCACCAGCAGAGACCAGACCTACCGACAAAAACTGTTTTTT. Complete variable domain (other parts from reference TRBV15 and TRBJ1-4): DAMVIQNPRYQVTQFGKPVTLSCSQTLNHNVMYWYQQKSSQAPKLLFHYYDKDFNNEADTPDNFQSRRPNTSFCFLDIRSPGLGDTAMYLCATSRDQTYRQKLFFGSGTQLSVL.

The CDR3 DNA follows: TGTGCCAGCATTGCCGAGACTGCCTACAATGAGCAGTTCTTC. Translated: CASIAETAYNEQFF. This chain connects TRBV2 to TRBJ2-1; D unresolved. Trimming took 7 bases from V and 2 from J, leaving 12 bases between them. The CDR3 covers 14 residues. Germline-derived CDR1 and CDR2 are SNHLY and FYNNEI.